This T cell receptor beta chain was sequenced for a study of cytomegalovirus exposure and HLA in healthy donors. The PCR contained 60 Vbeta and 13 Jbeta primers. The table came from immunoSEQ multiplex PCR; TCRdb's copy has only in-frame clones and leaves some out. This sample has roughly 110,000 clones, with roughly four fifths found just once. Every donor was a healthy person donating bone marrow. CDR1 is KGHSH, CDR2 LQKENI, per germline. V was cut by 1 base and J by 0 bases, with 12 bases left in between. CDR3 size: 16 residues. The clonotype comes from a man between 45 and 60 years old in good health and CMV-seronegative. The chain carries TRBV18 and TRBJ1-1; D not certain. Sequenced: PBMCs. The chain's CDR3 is CASSPQDRRMNTEAFF. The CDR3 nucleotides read TGTGCCAGCTCACCACAAGATAGGCGGATGAACACTGAAGCTTTCTTT.